The entry below describes one T cell receptor (beta chain). The entry originates in a study of post-analysis software for immune sequencing data. Unique molecular identifiers were carried by the TCR beta cDNA libraries. From the PCR reads, TCRdb called clonotypes with MiXCR, one entry per CDR3 protein. The data contain 750,000 to 950,000 distinct CDR3 sequences, around 45% of them singletons. The TCR comes from a girl aged 5 to 17 with multiple sclerosis. Material: blood.

The CDR3 here is CASSQVIVAGEATDTQYF. CDR3 nucleotides: TGTGCCAGCAGCCAGGTTATTGTGGCAGGGGAAGCTACAGATACGCAGTATTTT. The rearrangement links TRBV7-9 to TRBJ2-3; maybe TRBD1 (6 bases). Germline CDR1 reads SEHNR; CDR2 reads FQNEAQ (reference sequence). Trimming took off 5 bases at V and 3 bases at J, with 24 bases between the two ends. This CDR3 is 18 amino acids long.